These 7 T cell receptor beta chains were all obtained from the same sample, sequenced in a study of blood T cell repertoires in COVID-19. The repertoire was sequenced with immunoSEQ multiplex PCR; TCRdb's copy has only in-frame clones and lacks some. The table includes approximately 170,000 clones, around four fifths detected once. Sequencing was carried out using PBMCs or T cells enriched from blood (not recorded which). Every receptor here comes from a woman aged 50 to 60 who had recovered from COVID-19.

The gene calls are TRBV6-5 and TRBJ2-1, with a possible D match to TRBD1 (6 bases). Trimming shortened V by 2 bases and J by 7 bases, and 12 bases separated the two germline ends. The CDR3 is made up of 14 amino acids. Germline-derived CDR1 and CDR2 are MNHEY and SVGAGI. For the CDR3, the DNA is TGTGCCAGCAGTTACCCGATGAGGGGGAATGAGCAGTTCTTC. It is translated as CASSYPMRGNEQFF.

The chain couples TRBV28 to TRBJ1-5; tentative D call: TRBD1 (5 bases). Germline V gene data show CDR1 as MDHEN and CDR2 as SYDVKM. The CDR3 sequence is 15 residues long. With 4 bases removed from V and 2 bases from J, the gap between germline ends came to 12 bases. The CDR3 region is CASSSPGRGNQPQHF. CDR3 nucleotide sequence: TGTGCCAGCAGTTCGCCAGGGAGGGGCAATCAGCCCCAGCATTTT.

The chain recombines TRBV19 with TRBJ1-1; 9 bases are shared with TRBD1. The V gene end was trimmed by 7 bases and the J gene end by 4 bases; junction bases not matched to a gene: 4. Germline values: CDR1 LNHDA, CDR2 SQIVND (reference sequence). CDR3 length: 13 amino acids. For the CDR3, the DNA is TGTGCCAGTAAGCGACAGGGGGGCACTGAAGCTTTCTTT. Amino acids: CASKRQGGTEAFF.

The CDR3 loop is CASSPLAGGYTDTQYF. The DNA for the CDR3 is TGTGCCAGCAGCCCCCTAGCGGGGGGGTACACAGATACGCAGTATTTT. The J gene is TRBJ2-3, the V gene TRBV7-3; 12 bases line up with TRBD2. This CDR3 contains 16 residues. V lost 5 bases to trimming and J lost 2 bases; unmatched junction nucleotides: 5. Germline V gene lookup returns CDR1 SGHTA and CDR2 FQGTGA.

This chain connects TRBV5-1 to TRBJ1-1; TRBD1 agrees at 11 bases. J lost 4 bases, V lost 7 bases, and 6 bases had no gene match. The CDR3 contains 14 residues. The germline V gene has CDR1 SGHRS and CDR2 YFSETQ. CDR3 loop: CASRTGTGGTEAFF. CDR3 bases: TGCGCCAGCCGGACCGGGACAGGGGGCACTGAAGCTTTCTTT.

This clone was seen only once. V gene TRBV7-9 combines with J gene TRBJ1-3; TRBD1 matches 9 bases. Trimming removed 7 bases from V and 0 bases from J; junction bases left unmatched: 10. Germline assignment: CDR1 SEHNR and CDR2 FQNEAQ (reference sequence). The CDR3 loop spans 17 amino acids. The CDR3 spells CASTPWTGASSGNTIYF. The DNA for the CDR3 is TGTGCCAGCACCCCTTGGACAGGGGCTAGCTCTGGAAACACCATATATTTT.

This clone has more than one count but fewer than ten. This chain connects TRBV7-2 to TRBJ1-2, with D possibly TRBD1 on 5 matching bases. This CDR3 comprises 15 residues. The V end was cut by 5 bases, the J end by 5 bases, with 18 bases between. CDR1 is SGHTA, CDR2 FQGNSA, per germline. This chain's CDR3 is CASSLSLTVPYGYTF. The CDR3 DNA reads TGTGCCAGCAGCCTATCCTTGACAGTCCCTTATGGCTACACCTTC.